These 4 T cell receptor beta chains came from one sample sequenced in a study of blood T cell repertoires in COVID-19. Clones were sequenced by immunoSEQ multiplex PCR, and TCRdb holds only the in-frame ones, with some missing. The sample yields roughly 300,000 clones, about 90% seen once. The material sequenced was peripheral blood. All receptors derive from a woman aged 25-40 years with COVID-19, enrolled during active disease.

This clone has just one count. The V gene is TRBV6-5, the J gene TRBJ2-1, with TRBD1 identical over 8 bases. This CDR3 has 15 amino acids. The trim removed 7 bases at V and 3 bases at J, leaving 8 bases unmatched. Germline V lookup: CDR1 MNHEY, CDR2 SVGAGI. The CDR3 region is CASTEGRGLYNEQFF. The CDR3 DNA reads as TGTGCCAGCACCGAGGGCAGGGGGCTCTACAATGAGCAGTTCTTC.

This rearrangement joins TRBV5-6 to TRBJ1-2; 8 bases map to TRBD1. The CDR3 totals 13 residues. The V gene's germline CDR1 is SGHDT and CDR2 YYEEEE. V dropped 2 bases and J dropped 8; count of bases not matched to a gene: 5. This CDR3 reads CASSFGQGAGYTF. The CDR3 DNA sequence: TGTGCCAGCAGCTTTGGCCAGGGGGCGGGCTACACCTTC.

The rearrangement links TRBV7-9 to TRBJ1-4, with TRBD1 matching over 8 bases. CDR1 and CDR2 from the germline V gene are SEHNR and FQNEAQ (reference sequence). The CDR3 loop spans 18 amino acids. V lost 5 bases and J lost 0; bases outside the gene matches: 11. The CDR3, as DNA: TGTGCCAGCAGCCGTAAGACAGGGGTCCTTGCAACTAATGAAAAACTGTTTTTT. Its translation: CASSRKTGVLATNEKLFF.

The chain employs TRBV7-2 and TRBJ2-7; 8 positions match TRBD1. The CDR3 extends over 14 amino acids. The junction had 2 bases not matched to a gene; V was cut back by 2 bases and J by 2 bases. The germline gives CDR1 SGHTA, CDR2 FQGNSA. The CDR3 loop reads CASSLHRGTYEQYF. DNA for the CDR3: TGTGCCAGCAGCTTACACAGGGGGACCTACGAGCAGTACTTC.